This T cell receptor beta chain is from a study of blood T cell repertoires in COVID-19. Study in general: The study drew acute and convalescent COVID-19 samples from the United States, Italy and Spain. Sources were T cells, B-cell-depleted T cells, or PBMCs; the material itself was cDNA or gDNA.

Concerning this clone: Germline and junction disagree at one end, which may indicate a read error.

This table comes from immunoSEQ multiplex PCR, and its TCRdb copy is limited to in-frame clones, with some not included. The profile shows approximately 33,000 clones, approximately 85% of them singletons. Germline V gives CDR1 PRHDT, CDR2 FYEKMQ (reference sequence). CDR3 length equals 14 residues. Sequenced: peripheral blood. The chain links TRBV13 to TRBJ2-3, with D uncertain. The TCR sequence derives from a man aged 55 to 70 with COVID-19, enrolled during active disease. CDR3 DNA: TGTGCCAGCAGCTTTCGCGGCGATTCAGAGACGCAGTATTTT. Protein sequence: CASSFRGDSETQYF. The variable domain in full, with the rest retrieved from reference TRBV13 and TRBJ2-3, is AAGVIQSPRHLIKEKRETATLKCYPIPRHDTVYWYQQGPGQDPQFLISFYEKMQSDKGSIPDRFSAQQFSDYHSELNMSSLELGDSALYFCASSFRGDSETQYFGPGTRLTVL.